What follows describes a single T cell receptor (beta chain). Its antigen is as yet unknown. Libraries were prepared by immunoSEQ multiplex PCR; TCRdb keeps only in-frame clonotypes and omits some of them. The table has 60,000 to 80,000 clones, over 90% seen once. This CDR3 has 17 residues. J lost 2 bases, V lost 8 bases, and 15 bases had no gene match. The sample originates from a study of cytomegalovirus exposure and HLA in healthy donors. Study-wide results and caveats: There were some public TCRs occurring in many donors, but most TCR sequences were rare. First-cohort TCR clusters were later found to tend to co-occur in the 130 or so validation repertoires. The authors listed around 150 TCR beta chains as cytomegalovirus-associated.

The receptor was derived from a woman younger than 35 in good health and CMV-seropositive. The chain is built from TRBV23-1 and TRBJ2-1; 7 bases agree with TRBD1. TRBV23-1 is annotated as an ORF whose role is uncertain. Sample: PBMCs. The CDR3, as DNA: TGCGCCAGCGGGAAAAACACGGGACAGAAAGCCTACAATGAGCAGTTCTTC. It specifies CASGKNTGQKAYNEQFF.